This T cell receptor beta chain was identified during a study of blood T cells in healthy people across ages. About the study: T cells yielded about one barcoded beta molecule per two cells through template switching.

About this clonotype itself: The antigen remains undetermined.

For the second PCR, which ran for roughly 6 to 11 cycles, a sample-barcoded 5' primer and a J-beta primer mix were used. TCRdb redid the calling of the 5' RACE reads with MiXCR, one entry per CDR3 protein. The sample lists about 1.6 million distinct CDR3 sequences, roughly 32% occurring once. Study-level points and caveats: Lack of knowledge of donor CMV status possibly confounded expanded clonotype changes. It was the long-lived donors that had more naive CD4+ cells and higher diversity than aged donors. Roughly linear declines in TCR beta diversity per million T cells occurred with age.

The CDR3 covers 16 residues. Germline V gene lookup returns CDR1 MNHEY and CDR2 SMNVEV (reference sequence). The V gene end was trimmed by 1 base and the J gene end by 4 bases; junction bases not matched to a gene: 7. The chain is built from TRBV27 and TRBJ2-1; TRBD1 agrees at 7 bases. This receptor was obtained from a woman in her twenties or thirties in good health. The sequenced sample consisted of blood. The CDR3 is CASSLFPGTAYNEQFF. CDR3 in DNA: TGTGCCAGCAGTTTATTTCCCGGGACAGCGTACAATGAGCAGTTCTTC.